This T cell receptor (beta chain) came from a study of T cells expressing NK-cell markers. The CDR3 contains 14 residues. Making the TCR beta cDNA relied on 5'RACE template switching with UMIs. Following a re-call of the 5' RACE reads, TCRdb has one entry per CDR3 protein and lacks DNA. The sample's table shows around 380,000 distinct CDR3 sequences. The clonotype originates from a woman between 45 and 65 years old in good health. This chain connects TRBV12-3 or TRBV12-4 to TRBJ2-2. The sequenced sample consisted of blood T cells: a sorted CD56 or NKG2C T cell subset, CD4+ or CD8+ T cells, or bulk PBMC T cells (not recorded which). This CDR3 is CASRSNYNTGELFF.